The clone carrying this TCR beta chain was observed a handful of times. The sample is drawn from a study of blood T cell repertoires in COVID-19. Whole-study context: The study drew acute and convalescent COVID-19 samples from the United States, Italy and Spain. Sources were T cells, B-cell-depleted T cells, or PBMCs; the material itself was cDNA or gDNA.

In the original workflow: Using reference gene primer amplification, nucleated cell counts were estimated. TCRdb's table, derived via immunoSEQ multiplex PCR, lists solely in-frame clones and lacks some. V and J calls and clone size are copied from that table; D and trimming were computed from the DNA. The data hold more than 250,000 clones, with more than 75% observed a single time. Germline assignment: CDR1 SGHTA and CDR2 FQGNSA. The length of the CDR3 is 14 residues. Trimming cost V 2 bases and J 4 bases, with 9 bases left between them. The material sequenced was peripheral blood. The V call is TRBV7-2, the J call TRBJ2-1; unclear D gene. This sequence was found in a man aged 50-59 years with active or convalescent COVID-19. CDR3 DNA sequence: TGTGCCAGCAGCTTAATCCCCCATTACAATGAGCAGTTCTTC. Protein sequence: CASSLIPHYNEQFF.